Listed here are 9 T cell receptor beta chains from one sample, sequenced in a study of tumor-infiltrating lymphocytes in glioblastoma multiforme. Multiple V-beta primers and a C-beta primer amplified TCRB from RNA. MiXCR, applied by TCRdb to the multiplex PCR reads, yields one record per CDR3 protein. The sample lists some 8,000 distinct CDR3 sequences, 74% occurring once. Source material: brain tumor tissue. These receptors came from a male donor with glioblastoma.

This clonotype was picked up a small number of times. The rearrangement links TRBV11-2 to TRBJ2-1; D is ambiguous. Germline-derived CDR1 and CDR2 are SGHAT and FQNNGV. V was shortened by 1 base and J by 6 bases, with 19 bases between the two germline ends. The CDR3 consists of 17 residues. DNA for the CDR3: TGTGCCAGCAGCTTAGCATTAAGGGTGTCTTCGCGCAATGAGCAGTTCTTC. It codes for CASSLALRVSSRNEQFF.

This clonotype has at least ten counts. The chain joins TRBV5-8 to TRBJ2-3; the D gene is possibly TRBD2 (6 bases). The CDR3 is 12 residues long. V was cut by 4 bases and J by 3 bases, with 6 bases left in between. The germline CDR1 and CDR2 sequences are SGHTS and YDEGEE. CDR3 in amino acids: CASSRGTDTQYF. Written as DNA, the CDR3 is TGTGCCAGCAGCCGGGGGACAGATACGCAGTATTTT.

A note on this clonotype: At one of its ends the junction is not consistent with the germline gene, which may arise from a read error. This sequence joins TRBV11-3 and TRBJ2-2, with 12 bases lining up with TRBD2. This CDR3 region has 18 residues. Germline lookup yields CDR1 SGHNT and CDR2 YENEEA. CDR3 in DNA: TGTGCCAGAAGCACCACCTCCAGACTAGCGGGAGAAACCGGGGAGCTGCCTTTT. This translates into CARSTTSRLAGETGELPF.

The CDR3 DNA is TGTGCCAGCAGTTACTCGATGGGGGCGGGAGTGAAAGATACGCAGTATTTT. Translated: CASSYSMGAGVKDTQYF. The chain is built from TRBV6-5 and TRBJ2-3, with D maybe TRBD2 (7 bases). The germline V gene encodes CDR1 MNHEY and CDR2 SVGAGI. The CDR3 is made up of 17 amino acids. V was shortened by 0 bases and J by 5 bases, with 18 bases between the two germline ends.

This chain connects TRBV10-3 to TRBJ2-3, with 11 bases identical to TRBD2. CDR1 and CDR2 from the germline V gene are ENHRY and SYGVKD. The trim removed 6 bases at V and 5 bases at J, leaving 7 bases unmatched. CDR3 length: 15 residues. The CDR3 DNA reads as TGTGCCATCAGGGGTAGCGGGGGGGCCGGAGATACGCAGTATTTT. Protein: CAIRGSGGAGDTQYF.

V and J are TRBV11-2 and TRBJ2-5; tentatively, D is TRBD1 (6 bases). This CDR3 comprises 14 residues. Germline CDR1 reads SGHAT; CDR2 reads FQNNGV. V was cut by 3 bases and J by 5 bases, with 13 bases left in between. The chain's CDR3 is CASSFSGVGETQYF. The CDR3 DNA sequence: TGTGCCAGCAGCTTCTCAGGGGTTGGGGAGACCCAGTACTTC.

This clonotype occurred once. At one of its ends the junction is not consistent with the germline gene, which may arise from a read error. The genes are TRBV5-6 and TRBJ2-1; 8 nucleotides line up with TRBD2. Germline lookup yields CDR1 SGHDT and CDR2 YYEEEE. This CDR3 has 12 amino acids. The CDR3 protein is CASTSGYNKQFF. For the CDR3, the DNA is TGTGCCAGTACTAGCGGCTACAATAAGCAGTTCTTC.

Points on this clonotype: Lacking the conserved final phenylalanine or tryptophan, this CDR3 likely reflects a read error. This chain links TRBV11-2 with TRBJ2-3, with TRBD1 as a possible D gene (5 bases). The germline gives CDR1 SGHAT, CDR2 FQNNGV. V was shortened by 1 base and J by 4 bases, with 6 bases between the two germline ends. The CDR3 has 13 amino acids. The CDR3 sequence is CASSLGGSDTQYL. In DNA form, the CDR3 reads TGTGCCAGCAGCTTAGGGGGCTCAGATACGCAGTATCTT.

With regard to this clonotype: One end of the junction varies from germline; a read error may be responsible. The V gene is TRBV20-1, the J gene TRBJ2-5; 11 nucleotides agree with TRBD2. The germline gives CDR1 DFQATT, CDR2 SNEGSKA (reference sequence). The CDR3 is 15 amino acids. The CDR3, as DNA: TGCGGTGCTAGGGATTCGGGACTAGCGGAAGAGACCCAGTACTTC. Its protein product is CGARDSGLAEETQYF.